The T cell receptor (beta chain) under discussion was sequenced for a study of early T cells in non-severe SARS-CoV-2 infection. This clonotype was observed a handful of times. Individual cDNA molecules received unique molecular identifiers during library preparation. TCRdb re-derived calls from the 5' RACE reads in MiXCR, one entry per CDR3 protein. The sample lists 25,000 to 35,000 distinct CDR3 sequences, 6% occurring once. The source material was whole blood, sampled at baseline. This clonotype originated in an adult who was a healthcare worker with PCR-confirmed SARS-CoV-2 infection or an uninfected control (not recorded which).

The CDR3 sequence: CASSALAGRQETQYF. In nucleotides, the CDR3 is TGTGCCAGCAGCGCACTAGCGGGGCGACAAGAGACCCAGTACTTC. This chain connects TRBV7-3 to TRBJ2-5; 10 bases map to TRBD2. The CDR3 is made up of 15 amino acids. V lost 5 bases, J lost 2 bases, and 5 bases stayed unmatched. The germline V gene has CDR1 SGHTA and CDR2 FQGTGA.